This T cell receptor beta chain was sequenced for a study of response to subunit inactivated influenza vaccine. Between the trimmed V and J ends, which lost 5 bases and 4 bases, there was a span of 15 bases. The CDR3 loop spans 13 amino acids. CDR1 SQVTM and CDR2 ANQGSEA come from the germline V gene. TCRdb processed the RT-PCR reads anew with MiXCR; each CDR3 protein has one entry. The sample holds around 750,000 distinct CDR3 sequences, 21% seen once. This TCR was sampled from a man aged 45-65 years who received an inactivated influenza vaccine. The specimen comprised PBMCs from blood, sampled more than 4 days after vaccination. V gene TRBV29-1 combines with J gene TRBJ2-7; D perhaps matches TRBD1 (6 bases). The CDR3 region has the DNA TGCAGCGTTTCCAGGGGTTGGGAGTACGAGCAGTACTTC. This translates into CSVSRGWEYEQYF.